A single sample gave rise to the 31 T cell receptor beta chains below, sequenced in a study of tumor-infiltrating lymphocytes in primary liver carcinoma. Researchers generated TCR beta cDNA from approximately 450 ng of total RNA, relying on a constant-region primer. Three rounds of nested multiplex PCR with slightly modified ARM-PCR produced TCR beta libraries. With TRBV1-TRBV30 forward primers and a C-beta reverse primer, the first two PCR rounds were run for nine to eleven cycles each. TCRdb passed the multiplex PCR reads through MiXCR, listing each CDR3 protein once. The data hold 75,000 to 80,000 distinct CDR3 sequences, with under 75% observed a single time. From unsorted bulk tissue weighing about 20-33 mg, DNA and RNA were co-extracted. What was sequenced was tumor-adjacent normal liver tissue. These receptor sequences come from a man aged 40-49 years with primary liver carcinoma and hepatitis B virus infection.

Concerning this clonotype itself: Likely a read error: the CDR3 ends without its conserved phenylalanine or tryptophan. The rearrangement joins TRBV12-3 or TRBV12-4 to TRBJ2-7; D gene uncertain. Trimming removed 3 bases at V and 7 bases at J, with 19 bases between. CDR3 length equals 15 residues. The CDR3 region is CASSLSLGTSSEQYL. CDR3 DNA sequence: TGTGCCAGCAGTTTGAGCTTGGGAACATCGTCTGAGCAGTACCTC.

Worth noting for this clonotype: A junction boundary mismatches the germline segment, possibly from a read error. V is TRBV29-1 and J is TRBJ2-1; D call uncertain. The germline CDR1 and CDR2 sequences are SQVTM and ANQGSEA. This CDR3 spans 10 amino acids. The CDR3 region is CSVEENEQFF. CDR3 in DNA: TGCAGCGTTGAAGAGAATGAGCAATTCTTC.

To note about this clonotype: The CDR3 ends on some other residue instead of the conserved phenylalanine or tryptophan, so this is likely a read error. The DNA is omitted, as the CDR3 cannot be located on it reliably, and the CDR3 follows TCRdb's listing. The chain carries TRBV6-6 and TRBJ2-2. The CDR3 totals 12 residues, both ends included. The germline V gene encodes CDR1 MNHNY and CDR2 SVGAGI (reference sequence). The CDR3 protein is CASNKNTGELLL.

As to this clonotype: A read error may be the cause here, since a much bigger clone is one base away. This chain connects TRBV29-1 to TRBJ1-1; D remains unclear. V dropped 6 bases and J dropped 4 bases, with 9 bases sitting between them. The CDR3 has 11 amino acids. CDR1 and CDR2 from the germline V gene are SQVTM and ANQGSEA. CDR3 residues: CSVNHVTEAFF. The CDR3 coding sequence is TGCAGCGTGAACCACGTCACTGAAGCTTTCTTT.

This clonotype appeared many times. The chain links TRBV29-1 to TRBJ2-5, with TRBD1 matching 10 bases. CDR1 SQVTM and CDR2 ANQGSEA come from the germline V gene. There are 14 residues in the CDR3. V gave up 4 bases and J gave up 1 base; unmatched junction bases: 3. The CDR3 loop is CSVGQGAPQETQYF. Here the CDR3 DNA reads TGCAGCGTTGGACAGGGGGCCCCCCAAGAGACCCAGTACTTC.

This rearrangement joins TRBV11-1 to TRBJ1-2, with a possible D match to TRBD1 (5 bases). This CDR3 is 16 amino acids long. Per the germline V gene, CDR1 is SGHAT and CDR2 is FQDESV (reference sequence). The V end was cut by 6 bases, the J end by 4 bases, with 21 bases between. In nucleotides, the CDR3 is TGTGCCAGCAGTTATAGACCGATCGGGGACGGCTATGGCTACACCTTC. Translation gives CASSYRPIGDGYGYTF. Combining the CDR3 with reference TRBV11-1 and TRBJ1-2 gives the whole variable domain EAEVAQSPRYKITEKSQAVAFWCDPISGHATLYWYRQILGQGPELLVQFQDESVVDDSQLPKDRFSAERLKGVDSTLKIQPAELGDSAMYLCASSYRPIGDGYGYTFGSGTRLTVV.

In the case of this clonotype: As the CDR3 is not closed by the conserved phenylalanine or tryptophan, this likely results from a read error. V usage is TRBV29-1 and J usage is TRBJ1-4; no clear D. Germline CDR1 is SQVTM and CDR2 is ANQGSEA. CDR3 length equals 14 residues. The CDR3 nucleotides are TGCGGCGTCACGGGAGGGAGTTATAATGAAAAACTGTTTTCT. Protein: CGVTGGSYNEKLFS.

The chain has TRBV6-1 and TRBJ2-3; tentatively, D is TRBD2 (6 bases). The CDR3 consists of 12 residues. Trimming pared 8 bases from V and 3 bases from J, leaving 9 bases between. Germline CDR1 and CDR2: MNHNS and SASEGT. CDR3: CASRGWTDTQYF. The CDR3 nucleotides are TGTGCCAGCCGGGGGTGGACAGATACGCAGTATTTT.

As for this clonotype: The final CDR3 position lacks the conserved phenylalanine or tryptophan, pointing to a likely read error. V and J are TRBV6-1 and TRBJ1-5; D gene ambiguous. The CDR3 is 15 residues long. Deletions cut 5 bases from V and 0 bases from J, with 11 bases between. The germline V gene encodes CDR1 MNHNS and CDR2 SASEGT. The CDR3 DNA reads TGTGCCAGCAGTCCCCGAAATGCTAGCAATCAGCCCCAGCATCTT. Translated, it gives CASSPRNASNQPQHL.

The J gene is TRBJ2-7, the V gene TRBV29-1; TRBD1 matches at 9 bases. The CDR3 has 12 residues. From germline, CDR1 is SQVTM and CDR2 ANQGSEA. CDR3 bases: TGCAGTATTTCGGGACAGGGAGAAGTGCAGTACTTC. This translates into CSISGQGEVQYF.

Points on this clonotype: At one of its ends the junction is not consistent with the germline gene, which may arise from a read error. The rearrangement uses TRBV4-1 and TRBJ2-1; D remains ambiguous. CDR3 length: 13 amino acids. CDR1 is MGHRA and CDR2 is YSYEKL in the germline V gene. CDR3 sequence reads: CASSQTLSNEKFF. CDR3 DNA: TGTGCCAGCAGCCAAACACTTTCAAATGAGAAGTTCTTC.

A remark on this clonotype: The CDR3 ends on some other residue instead of the conserved phenylalanine or tryptophan, so this is likely a read error. The limits of the CDR3 on the DNA are not certain, so only TCRdb's listed CDR3 is given. The genes are TRBV12-3 or TRBV12-4 and TRBJ2-3; the D call in the table, TRBD2, was not verified against the DNA. The CDR3 comprises 16 residues, both ends counted. The CDR3 spells CASILPGLGDTDTEYY.

A word on this clonotype: At one end, the junction sequence differs from germline, possibly due to a read error. V usage is TRBV6-5 and J usage is TRBJ2-1; no clear D gene. From germline, CDR1 is MNHEY and CDR2 SVGAGI. The length of the CDR3 is 14 residues. Here the CDR3 DNA reads TGTGTCAGTAGCCGCGGAGCCACCTATAATGAGCAGTTCTTC. Translation: CVSSRGATYNEQFF.

Points on this clonotype: One end of the junction does not line up with germline, which may come from a read error. This chain joins TRBV6-1 and TRBJ2-1, with D maybe TRBD1 (6 bases). Germline values: CDR1 MNHNS, CDR2 SASEGT. The CDR3 consists of 16 residues. The CDR3 here is CASIDGNGQPYNEQFF. CDR3 in DNA: TGTGCTAGCATAGACGGAAACGGACAGCCGTATAATGAGCAGTTCTTC.

CDR3 nucleotide sequence: TGCAGCGGCTCTGGTGGGAGAGGCAAAGGTACGCAGTATTTT. It is translated as CSGSGGRGKGTQYF. V gene TRBV29-1 combines with J gene TRBJ2-3, with D maybe TRBD2 (5 bases). The germline V gene has CDR1 SQVTM and CDR2 ANQGSEA. The CDR3 length is 14 residues. With 7 bases removed from V and 8 bases from J, the gap between germline ends came to 22 bases.

This CDR3 is CASSLDWVVREQYF. In DNA, the CDR3 is TGTGCCAGCAGCTTGGACTGGGTGGTCCGAGAGCAGTACTTC. J is TRBJ2-7 and V is TRBV11-2; tentatively, D is TRBD2 (5 bases). The CDR3 extends over 14 amino acids. The germline CDR1 and CDR2 sequences are SGHAT and FQNNGV. Trimming took off 3 bases at V and 7 bases at J, with 16 bases between the two ends.

A remark on this clonotype: An end of the junction does not agree with germline; a read error may underlie this. The rearrangement joins TRBV6-5 to TRBJ2-5, with D perhaps TRBD2 (6 bases). Germline CDR1 and CDR2: MNHEY and SVGAGI. This CDR3 has 14 residues. Written as DNA, the CDR3 is TGTGTCAGCAGTTACGGAGGGATCCAAGAGACCCACTACTTC. Its translation: CVSSYGGIQETHYF.

Concerning this clonotype: With a much larger clone just one base away, this may be a read error. The chain couples TRBV6-5 to TRBJ2-2, with D perhaps assigned TRBD1 or TRBD2 (5 bases each). Germline V gene data show CDR1 as MNHEY and CDR2 as SVGAGI. The CDR3 totals 13 residues. CDR3 loop: CASSYQDTGELLF. The CDR3 coding sequence is TGTGCCAGCAGTTACCAGGACACCGGGGAGCTGTTGTTT.

Worth noting for this clonotype: The junction and the germline gene differ at one end; a read error may be behind it. This chain uses TRBV4-2 with TRBJ2-2, with no clear D. The germline V gene has CDR1 LGHNA and CDR2 YNFKEQ. CDR3 length equals 14 residues. The CDR3 sequence is CTSSTWGYTGELFF. In DNA form, the CDR3 reads TGTACCAGCAGTACATGGGGTTACACCGGGGAGCTGTTTTTT.

CDR3 protein: CFGGAPHGWGVNTEAFF. CDR3 nucleotide sequence: TGCTTCGGGGGGGCCCCACATGGGTGGGGGGTGAACACTGAAGCTTTCTTT. The chain employs TRBV29-1 and TRBJ1-1; possibly TRBD1 for D (6 bases). Germline lookup yields CDR1 SQVTM and CDR2 ANQGSEA. This CDR3 has 17 residues.

The chain is built from TRBV6-5 and TRBJ2-3; D call uncertain. The V gene's germline CDR1 is MNHEY and CDR2 SVGAGI. The CDR3 loop spans 14 amino acids. Trimming removed 4 bases at V and 1 base at J, with 9 bases between. The CDR3 sequence: CASSLAGGTDTQYF. CDR3 DNA sequence: TGTGCCAGCAGTTTGGCCGGAGGCACAGATACGCAGTATTTT.

As for this clonotype: One end of the junction does not line up with germline, which may come from a read error. The V call is TRBV29-1, the J call TRBJ2-3; 10 nucleotides agree with TRBD2. CDR1 is SQVTM, CDR2 ANQGSEA, per germline. The CDR3 sequence is 14 residues long. Here the CDR3 reads CCVTLAGVTDTQYF. The CDR3 region has the DNA TGCTGCGTCACTCTAGCGGGAGTAACAGATACGCAGTATTTT.

Of note for this clonotype: Just one base apart from a much larger clone, this may be a read error. The chain's CDR3 is CASSWTWTDYNEQFF. For the CDR3, the DNA is TGCGCCAGCAGCTGGACCTGGACAGACTACAATGAGCAGTTCTTC. The chain links TRBV5-1 to TRBJ2-1, with D possibly being TRBD1 (6 bases). V dropped 3 bases and J dropped 3 bases, with 13 bases sitting between them. This CDR3 comprises 15 residues. Germline loops: CDR1 SGHRS, CDR2 YFSETQ.

On this clonotype: It is likely a read error, because the conserved phenylalanine at the end of the CDR3 is missing. The chain carries TRBV4-1 and TRBJ2-2, with D maybe TRBD1 (8 bases). The CDR3 contains 16 residues. Germline CDR1 is MGHRA and CDR2 is YSYEKL. The CDR3: CISSLGGTGNTGELFV. In DNA form, the CDR3 reads TGCATCAGCAGCCTGGGAGGGACAGGGAACACCGGGGAGCTGTTTGTT.

In this sample, this clonotype turned up once. An end of the junction differs from the germline gene, which may be a read error. The chain combines TRBV11-2 with TRBJ2-1; the D is unclear. This CDR3 comprises 16 residues. CDR1 SGHAT and CDR2 FQNNGV come from the germline V gene. The CDR3 is CTSSLELLTVVNEQFF. For the CDR3, the DNA is TGTACCAGCAGCTTAGAGCTCCTAACGGTAGTGAATGAGCAGTTCTTC.

This clonotype was observed a handful of times. The chain is built from TRBV6-2 or TRBV6-3 and TRBJ2-3; 12 bases line up with TRBD2. CDR3 size: 16 residues. Germline V lookup: CDR1 MNHEY, CDR2 SVGEGT. The V segment lost 2 bases and the J segment 3 bases; nucleotides outside the gene matches: 3. The CDR3 spells CASSYLAGGPTDTQYF. The CDR3 region has the DNA TGTGCCAGCAGTTACCTAGCGGGAGGGCCGACAGATACGCAGTATTTT.

Concerning this clonotype: As the CDR3 is not closed by the conserved phenylalanine or tryptophan, this likely results from a read error. The chain uses TRBV11-2 and TRBJ2-7, with 15 bases that match TRBD2. Germline CDR1 reads SGHAT; CDR2 reads FQNNGV. This CDR3 is 17 amino acids long. CDR3 sequence (DNA): TGTGACGGCAGCTTTCGGACTAGCGGGAGGGCCGGCTACGATCAGTACTCC. It specifies CDGSFRTSGRAGYDQYS.

In regard to this clonotype: The germline gene is not matched at one end of the junction; a read error may be the cause. The chain has TRBV6-1 and TRBJ2-2; a weak D match, TRBD2 (5 bases). The CDR3 length is 13 residues. CDR1 is MNHNS and CDR2 is SASEGT in the germline V gene. The chain's CDR3 is CASSAGFTGKLFF. Here the CDR3 DNA reads TGTGCCAGCAGTGCGGGGTTCACCGGGAAGCTGTTTTTT.

On this clonotype: Given the absence of the conserved phenylalanine or tryptophan at the CDR3 end, a read error is likely. The CDR3 coding sequence is TGCAGCGTGGCCCCAGGTTGGGCCATGAACACTGAAGCTTTCTCT. Translating it yields CSVAPGWAMNTEAFS. This chain joins TRBV29-1 and TRBJ1-1; D not resolved. The CDR3 runs to 15 residues. Germline V lookup: CDR1 SQVTM, CDR2 ANQGSEA. Trimming removed 6 bases from V and 0 bases from J, with 17 bases in between.

This clonotype is judged medium-sized. This chain links TRBV6-1 with TRBJ2-3; D may be TRBD1 or TRBD2 (5 bases each). V shed 1 base and J shed 14 bases, with 13 bases lying between them. The CDR3 runs 12 residues. The germline gives CDR1 MNHNS, CDR2 SASEGT. The CDR3 DNA reads as TGTGCCAGCAGTGAAGTGGGGGAAACATGGTATTTT. This codes for CASSEVGETWYF.

As concerns this clonotype: Germline is not matched at one junction end, which may reflect a read error. The rearrangement uses TRBV11-2 and TRBJ2-1, with D perhaps TRBD1 (5 bases). The CDR3 is 14 amino acids. Germline-derived CDR1 and CDR2 are SGHAT and FQNNGV. CDR3 region: CASSLYRLVSEQIF. Written as DNA, the CDR3 is TGTGCCAGCAGTTTATACAGGCTGGTTAGTGAGCAGATCTTC.